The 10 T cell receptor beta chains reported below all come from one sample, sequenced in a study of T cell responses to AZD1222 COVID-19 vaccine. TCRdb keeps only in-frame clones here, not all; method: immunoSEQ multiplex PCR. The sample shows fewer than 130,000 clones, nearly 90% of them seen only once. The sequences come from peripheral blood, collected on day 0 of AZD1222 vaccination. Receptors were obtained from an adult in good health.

The CDR3 coding sequence is TGTGCCAGCAGCTTAGAGGGACTAGACACCGGGGAGCTGTTTTTT. Translating it yields CASSLEGLDTGELFF. The V gene is TRBV7-3, the J gene TRBJ2-2; 8 nucleotides align to TRBD2. The CDR3 contains 15 residues. The ends lost 2 bases at V and 3 bases at J; junction bases unmatched: 2. Germline V gene sequence: CDR1 SGHTA, CDR2 FQGTGA.

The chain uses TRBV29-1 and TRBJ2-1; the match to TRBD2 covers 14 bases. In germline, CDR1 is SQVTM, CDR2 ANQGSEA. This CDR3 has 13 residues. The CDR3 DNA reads TGCAGTGCGGGACTAGCGGGAGCCGGTGAGCAGTTCTTC. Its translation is CSAGLAGAGEQFF.

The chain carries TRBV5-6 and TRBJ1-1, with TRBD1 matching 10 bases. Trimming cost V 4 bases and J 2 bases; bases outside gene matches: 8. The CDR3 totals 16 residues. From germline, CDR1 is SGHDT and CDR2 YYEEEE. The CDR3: CASSGGTGALNTEAFF. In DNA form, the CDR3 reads TGTGCCAGCAGCGGTGGGACAGGGGCCCTTAACACTGAAGCTTTCTTT.

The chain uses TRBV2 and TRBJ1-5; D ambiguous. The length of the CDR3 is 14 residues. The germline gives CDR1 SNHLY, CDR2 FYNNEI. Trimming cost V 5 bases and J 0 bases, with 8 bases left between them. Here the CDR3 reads CASSRLNSNQPQHF. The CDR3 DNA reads TGTGCCAGCAGTCGCTTGAATAGCAATCAGCCCCAGCATTTT.

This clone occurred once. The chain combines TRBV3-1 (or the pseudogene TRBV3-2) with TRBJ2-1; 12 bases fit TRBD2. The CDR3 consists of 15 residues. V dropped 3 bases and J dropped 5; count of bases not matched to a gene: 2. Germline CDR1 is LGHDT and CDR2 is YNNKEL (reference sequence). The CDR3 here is CASSHRLAGDNEQFF. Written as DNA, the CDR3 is TGTGCCAGCAGCCACCGACTAGCGGGGGACAATGAGCAGTTCTTC.

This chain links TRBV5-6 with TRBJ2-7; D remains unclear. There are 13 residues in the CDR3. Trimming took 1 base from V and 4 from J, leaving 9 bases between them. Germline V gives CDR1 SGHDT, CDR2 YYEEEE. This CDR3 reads CASSLRRRYEQYF. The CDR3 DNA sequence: TGTGCCAGCAGCTTGCGGCGTAGGTACGAGCAGTACTTC.

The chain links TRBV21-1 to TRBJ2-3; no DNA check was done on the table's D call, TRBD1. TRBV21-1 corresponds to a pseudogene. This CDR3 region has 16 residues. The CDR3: CASSTDPHRSTDTQYF. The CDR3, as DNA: TGTGCCAGCAGCACCGACCCTCACAGAAGCACAGATACGCAGTATTTT.

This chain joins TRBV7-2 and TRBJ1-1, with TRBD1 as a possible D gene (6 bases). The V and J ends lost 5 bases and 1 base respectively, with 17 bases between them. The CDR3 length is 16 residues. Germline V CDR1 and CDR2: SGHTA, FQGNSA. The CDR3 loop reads CASSPGGARANTEAFF. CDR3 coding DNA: TGTGCCAGCAGCCCTGGGGGGGCGCGGGCGAACACTGAAGCTTTCTTT.

The CDR3 reads CASSLALGAGLNSPLHF. CDR3 nucleotides: TGTGCCAGCAGCTTAGCGCTTGGGGCTGGATTGAATTCACCCCTCCACTTT. The chain combines TRBV7-8 with TRBJ1-6, with D perhaps TRBD1 (5 bases). The CDR3 has 17 residues. Germline CDR1 SGHVS, CDR2 FQNEAQ. V lost 0 bases and J 7 bases, leaving 16 bases between the germline ends.

The CDR3 reads CASSSSGNQPQHF. CDR3 DNA sequence: TGTGCCAGCAGCTCTTCTGGCAATCAGCCCCAGCATTTT. The chain recombines TRBV7-2 with TRBJ1-5; unclear D gene. This CDR3 spans 13 amino acids. From germline, CDR1 is SGHTA and CDR2 FQGNSA. The ends were cut back, 4 bases at V and 2 bases at J, with 6 bases in the middle.